The 22 T cell receptor beta chains listed next were all sequenced from one sample in a study of CXCR3-negative and CXCR3-positive naive CD8 T cells. The TRB cDNA libraries were prepared by 5' RACE with UMI labels. TCRdb reprocessed the 5' RACE reads and keeps a single row for each CDR3 protein, giving no DNA. The table for this sample gives a few thousand distinct CDR3 sequences. Sequencing was carried out using naive CXCR3- CD8+ T cells from blood. The subset here: CD45RO-CCR7+CD27+CD95- naive CD8+ T cells lacking CXCR3 (TNR3-). These receptor sequences come from a human donor in good health. Some clones in this sample may be carry-over from other donors' samples.

In terms of frequency, this clonotype is medium-sized (0.01 to 0.1%). The rearrangement links TRBV5-5 to TRBJ2-1. The germline gives CDR1 SGHKS, CDR2 YYEKEE (reference sequence). The length of the CDR3 is 13 residues. CDR3 residues: CASSLGWGNEQFF.

This clonotype shows up as medium-sized by frequency. This chain links TRBV2 with TRBJ2-6; TCRdb reports TRBD1, a call that lacks DNA to check it against. The CDR3 sequence is 17 residues long. From germline, CDR1 is SNHLY and CDR2 FYNNEI. CDR3 in amino acids: CASSEVRGGSGANVLTF.

The J gene is TRBJ2-5, the V gene TRBV29-1; with no DNA, the TCRdb D assignment of TRBD1 cannot be verified. Germline lookup yields CDR1 SQVTM and CDR2 ANQGSEA. The CDR3 totals 12 residues. The CDR3 protein is CSVGAGQETQYF.

The CDR3 spells CASSPGTIEQFF. The gene calls are TRBV12-3 or TRBV12-4 and TRBJ2-1; TCRdb's D call, TRBD2, is unchecked because there is no DNA. The CDR3 totals 12 residues.

This clonotype is classed as medium-sized by frequency. This chain connects TRBV2 to TRBJ2-1; no DNA is available, so the TRBD1 call from TCRdb remains unchecked. Germline values: CDR1 SNHLY, CDR2 FYNNEI. The CDR3 covers 15 residues. The CDR3 loop is CASSEGTGVSNEQFF.

CDR3 region: CSADREQETQYF. The genes are TRBV29-1 and TRBJ2-5; the D gene TCRdb calls, TRBD1, cannot be checked with no DNA. CDR1 is SQVTM, CDR2 ANQGSEA, per germline. The CDR3 has 12 residues.

The chain has TRBV20-1 and TRBJ2-1; checking the TCRdb D call of TRBD1 is not possible without DNA. CDR1 is DFQATT and CDR2 is SNEGSKA in the germline V gene (reference sequence). The CDR3 covers 13 residues. The CDR3 sequence: CSAVPQGSNEQFF.

This clonotype is identified as medium-sized from frequency. The chain has TRBV15 and TRBJ2-5; without DNA, the TCRdb call of TRBD1 cannot be checked. In germline, CDR1 is LNHNV, CDR2 YYDKDF (reference sequence). The CDR3 loop spans 14 amino acids. The CDR3 loop reads CATSRAGQGETQYF.

This clonotype is labeled medium-sized (0.01 to 0.1%) based on frequency. The chain links TRBV29-1 to TRBJ2-7; the D call of TRBD1 rests on TCRdb alone, since no DNA is present to check it. Germline-derived CDR1 and CDR2 are SQVTM and ANQGSEA. The CDR3 extends over 15 amino acids. The CDR3 loop is CSVEEPSREEYEQYF.

The CDR3 reads CASTSGSTSRFF. The V call is TRBV6-2 or TRBV6-3, the J call TRBJ2-1; TCRdb selects TRBD2, and the lack of DNA leaves this call unchecked. The CDR3 is made up of 12 amino acids. Germline CDR1 MNHEY, CDR2 SVGEGT.

The chain is built from TRBV6-1 and TRBJ2-3; the D call of TRBD1 rests on TCRdb alone, since no DNA is present to check it. The CDR3 spans 14 residues. Germline assignment: CDR1 MNHNS and CDR2 SASEGT. CDR3 in amino acids: CASSPRTGGRTQYF.

This clonotype is deemed medium-sized by its frequency. The chain uses TRBV6-6 and TRBJ2-3; TCRdb lists TRBD2, though no DNA is available to test this call. CDR1 and CDR2 (germline): MNHNY, SVGAGI (reference sequence). The CDR3 covers 17 residues. The CDR3 reads CASSYFSLAASTDTQYF.

The chain employs TRBV18 and TRBJ2-3; lacking DNA, the TRBD2 call made by TCRdb goes unchecked. The CDR3 consists of 16 residues. Looked up from germline, CDR1 is KGHSH and CDR2 is LQKENI. The CDR3 region is CASSPSREWSTDTQYF. Full variable domain (missing parts from reference TRBV18 and TRBJ2-3): NAGVMQNPRHLVRRRGQEARLRCSPMKGHSHVYWYRQLPEEGLKFMVYLQKENIIDESGMPKERFSAEFPKEGPSILRIQQVVRGDSAAYFCASSPSREWSTDTQYFGPGTRLTVL.

The chain has TRBV5-1 and TRBJ2-7; TCRdb's assignment of TRBD1 cannot be checked, as there is no DNA. Germline lookup yields CDR1 SGHRS and CDR2 YFSETQ. The CDR3 covers 14 residues. CDR3 residues: CASSSGQGRNEQYF.

The chain uses TRBV29-1 and TRBJ1-3; the D call from TCRdb, TRBD1, cannot be confirmed without DNA. The CDR3 spans 15 residues. The germline CDR1 and CDR2 sequences are SQVTM and ANQGSEA. CDR3 residues: CSVENRDPSGNTIYF.

V and J are TRBV6-6 and TRBJ1-5; without DNA, the TCRdb call of TRBD1 cannot be checked. This CDR3 contains 14 residues. From germline, CDR1 is MNHNY and CDR2 SVGAGI (reference sequence). This CDR3 reads CASSNGGGNQPQHF.

This clonotype is called medium-sized based on its frequency. The rearrangement uses TRBV20-1 and TRBJ2-7; the TRBD1 assignment by TCRdb is unverifiable without DNA. This CDR3 comprises 13 residues. CDR1 is DFQATT and CDR2 is SNEGSKA in the germline V gene (reference sequence). CDR3 protein: CSAPPGPAYEQYF.

The gene calls are TRBV12-3 or TRBV12-4 and TRBJ1-1; the TCRdb call, TRBD1, lacks DNA for checking. The CDR3 spans 13 residues. CDR3 loop: CASTSGVSTEAFF.

Considering frequency, this clonotype is medium-sized. The chain is built from TRBV29-1 and TRBJ2-7. The V gene's germline CDR1 is SQVTM and CDR2 ANQGSEA. This CDR3 has 12 residues. The CDR3 protein is CSVVGSSYEQYF.

V gene TRBV29-1 combines with J gene TRBJ2-7; the D call from TCRdb, TRBD2, cannot be confirmed without DNA. This CDR3 comprises 13 residues. The germline V gene has CDR1 SQVTM and CDR2 ANQGSEA. CDR3: CSARTSGGYEQYF.

Frequency places this clonotype as medium-sized. The V gene is TRBV28, the J gene TRBJ2-4; TCRdb picks TRBD1, but there is no DNA to check that call. From germline, CDR1 is MDHEN and CDR2 SYDVKM. This CDR3 spans 21 amino acids. CDR3 protein: CASSSPGAGTAVFIAKNIQYF. Using reference TRBV28 and TRBJ2-4 for the parts outside the CDR3, the full variable domain is DVKVTQSSRYLVKRTGEKVFLECVQDMDHENMFWYRQDPGLGLRLIYFSYDVKMKEKGDIPEGYSVSREKKERFSLILESASTNQTSMYLCASSSPGAGTAVFIAKNIQYFGAGTRLSVL.

According to its frequency, this clonotype is medium-sized. This rearrangement joins TRBV5-1 to TRBJ1-5; TCRdb names TRBD1, which stays unverified in the absence of DNA. This CDR3 comprises 16 residues. Germline V gene lookup returns CDR1 SGHRS and CDR2 YFSETQ. CDR3 amino acids: CASSPQGLDSNQPQHF.